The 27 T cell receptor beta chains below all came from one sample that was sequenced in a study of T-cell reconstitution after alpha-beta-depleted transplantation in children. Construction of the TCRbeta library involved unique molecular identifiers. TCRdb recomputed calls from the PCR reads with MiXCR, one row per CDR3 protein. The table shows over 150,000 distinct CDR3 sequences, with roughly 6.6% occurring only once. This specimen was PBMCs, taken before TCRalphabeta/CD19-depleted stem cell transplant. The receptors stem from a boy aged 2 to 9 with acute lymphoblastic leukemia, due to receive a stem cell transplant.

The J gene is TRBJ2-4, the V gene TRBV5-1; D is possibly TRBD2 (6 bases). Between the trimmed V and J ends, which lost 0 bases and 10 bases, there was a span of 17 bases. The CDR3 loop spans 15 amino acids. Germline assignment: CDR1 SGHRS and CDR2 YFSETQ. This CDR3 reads CASSLAPGLERIQYF. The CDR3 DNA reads TGCGCCAGCAGCTTGGCTCCGGGACTGGAGAGAATTCAGTACTTC.

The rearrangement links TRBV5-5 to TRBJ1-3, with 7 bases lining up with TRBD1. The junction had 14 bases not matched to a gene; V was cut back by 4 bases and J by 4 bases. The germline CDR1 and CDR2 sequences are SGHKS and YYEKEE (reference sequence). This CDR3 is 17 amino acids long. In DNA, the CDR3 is TGTGCCAGCAGCGGGGGATCGACAGGGTACCCCGGAAACACCATATATTTT. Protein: CASSGGSTGYPGNTIYF.

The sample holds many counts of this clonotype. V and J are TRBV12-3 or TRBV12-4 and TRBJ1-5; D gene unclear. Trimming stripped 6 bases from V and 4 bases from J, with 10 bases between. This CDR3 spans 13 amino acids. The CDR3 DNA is TGTGCCAGCAGGGTACAGCTTAATCAGCCCCAGCATTTT. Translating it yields CASRVQLNQPQHF.

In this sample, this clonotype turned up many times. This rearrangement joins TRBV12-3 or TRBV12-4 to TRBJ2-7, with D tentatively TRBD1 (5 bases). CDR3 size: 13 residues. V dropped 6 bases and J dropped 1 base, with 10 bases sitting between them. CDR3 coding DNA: TGTGCCAGCAGCACAGACAGATCCTACGAGCAGTACTTC. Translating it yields CASSTDRSYEQYF.

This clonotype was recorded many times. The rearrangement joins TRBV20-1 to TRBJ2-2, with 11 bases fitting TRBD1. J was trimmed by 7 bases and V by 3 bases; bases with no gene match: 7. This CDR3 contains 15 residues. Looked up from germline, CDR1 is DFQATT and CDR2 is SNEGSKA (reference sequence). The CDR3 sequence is CSASIGTGGIGELFF. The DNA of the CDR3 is TGCAGTGCTAGTATCGGGACAGGGGGTATCGGGGAGCTGTTTTTT.

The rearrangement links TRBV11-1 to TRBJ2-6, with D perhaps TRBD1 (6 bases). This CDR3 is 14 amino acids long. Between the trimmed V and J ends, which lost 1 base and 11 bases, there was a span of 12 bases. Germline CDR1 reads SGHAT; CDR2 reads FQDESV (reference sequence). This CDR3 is CASSLVQGGDVLTF. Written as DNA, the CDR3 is TGTGCCAGCAGCTTAGTACAGGGTGGCGACGTCCTGACTTTC.

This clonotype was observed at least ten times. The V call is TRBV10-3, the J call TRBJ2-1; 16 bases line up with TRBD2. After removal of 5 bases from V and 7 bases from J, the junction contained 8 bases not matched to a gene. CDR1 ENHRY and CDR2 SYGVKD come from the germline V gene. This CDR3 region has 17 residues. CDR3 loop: CAISPSGTSGRGNEQFF. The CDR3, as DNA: TGTGCCATCAGTCCTTCCGGGACTAGCGGGAGGGGGAATGAGCAGTTCTTC.

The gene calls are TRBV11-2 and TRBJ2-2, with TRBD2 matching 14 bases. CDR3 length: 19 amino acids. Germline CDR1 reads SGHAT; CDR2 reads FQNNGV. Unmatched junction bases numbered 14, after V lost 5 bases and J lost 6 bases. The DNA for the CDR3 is TGTGCCAGCAGCCCCCTCCCGGGACTAGCGGGAGCGCAACCCGGGGAGCTGTTTTTT. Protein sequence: CASSPLPGLAGAQPGELFF.

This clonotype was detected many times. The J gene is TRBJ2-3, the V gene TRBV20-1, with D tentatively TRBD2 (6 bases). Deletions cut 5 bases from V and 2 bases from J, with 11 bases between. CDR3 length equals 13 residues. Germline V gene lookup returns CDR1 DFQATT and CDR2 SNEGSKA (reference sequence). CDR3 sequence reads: CSAAGTFTDTQYF. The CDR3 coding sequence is TGCAGTGCTGCCGGGACTTTCACAGATACGCAGTATTTT.

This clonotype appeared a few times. CDR3: CASSARGSVVETQYF. The CDR3 region has the DNA TGTGCCAGCAGCGCAAGGGGATCGGTTGTCGAGACCCAGTACTTC. The rearrangement uses TRBV9 and TRBJ2-5, with a possible D match to TRBD1 (5 bases). V lost 3 bases to trimming and J lost 5 bases, with 17 bases between them. Germline lookup yields CDR1 SGDLS and CDR2 YYNGEE. This CDR3 has 15 residues.

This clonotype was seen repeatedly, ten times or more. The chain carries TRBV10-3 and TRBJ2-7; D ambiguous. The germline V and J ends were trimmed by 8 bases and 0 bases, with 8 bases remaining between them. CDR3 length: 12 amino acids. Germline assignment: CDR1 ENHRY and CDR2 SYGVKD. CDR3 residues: CAIGRSSYEQYF. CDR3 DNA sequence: TGTGCCATCGGTAGGAGCTCCTACGAGCAGTACTTC.

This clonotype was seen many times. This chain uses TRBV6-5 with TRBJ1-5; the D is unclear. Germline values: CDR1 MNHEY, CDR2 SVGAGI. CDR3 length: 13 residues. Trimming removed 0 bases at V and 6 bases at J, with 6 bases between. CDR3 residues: CASSYSWRQPQHF. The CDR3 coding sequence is TGTGCCAGCAGTTACTCCTGGCGTCAGCCCCAGCATTTT.

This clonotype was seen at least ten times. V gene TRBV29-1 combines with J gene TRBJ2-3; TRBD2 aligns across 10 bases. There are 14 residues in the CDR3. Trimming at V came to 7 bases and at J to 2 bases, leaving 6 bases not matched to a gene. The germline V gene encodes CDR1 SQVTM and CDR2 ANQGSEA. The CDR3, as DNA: TGCAGCGCTGGACTAGCGGCGCCCACAGATACGCAGTATTTT. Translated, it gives CSAGLAAPTDTQYF.

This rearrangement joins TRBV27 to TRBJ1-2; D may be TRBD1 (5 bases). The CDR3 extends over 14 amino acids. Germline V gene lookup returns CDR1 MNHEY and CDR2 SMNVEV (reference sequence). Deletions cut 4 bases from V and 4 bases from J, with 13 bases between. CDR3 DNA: TGTGCCAGCAGTTCAGGGTCAGGTGGCTATGGCTACACCTTC. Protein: CASSSGSGGYGYTF.

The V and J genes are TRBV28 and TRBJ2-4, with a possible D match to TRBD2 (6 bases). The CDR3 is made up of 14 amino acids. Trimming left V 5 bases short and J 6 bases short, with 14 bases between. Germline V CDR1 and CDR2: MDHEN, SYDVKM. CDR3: CASSPPGTANIQYF. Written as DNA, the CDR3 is TGTGCCAGCAGTCCTCCCGGGACTGCAAACATTCAGTACTTC.

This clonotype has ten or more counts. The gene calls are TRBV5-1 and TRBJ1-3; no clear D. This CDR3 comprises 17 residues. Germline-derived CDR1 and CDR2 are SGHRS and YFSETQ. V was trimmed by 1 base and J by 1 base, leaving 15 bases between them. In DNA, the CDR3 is TGCGCCAGCAGCTTGACACAAGGGATCGAGTCTGGAAACACCATATATTTT. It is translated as CASSLTQGIESGNTIYF.

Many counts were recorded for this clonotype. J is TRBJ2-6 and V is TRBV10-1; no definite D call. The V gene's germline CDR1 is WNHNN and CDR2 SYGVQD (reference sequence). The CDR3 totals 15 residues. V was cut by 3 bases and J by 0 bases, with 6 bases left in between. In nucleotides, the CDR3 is TGCGCCAGCAGTGATCGGTACTCTGGGGCCAACGTCCTGACTTTC. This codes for CASSDRYSGANVLTF.

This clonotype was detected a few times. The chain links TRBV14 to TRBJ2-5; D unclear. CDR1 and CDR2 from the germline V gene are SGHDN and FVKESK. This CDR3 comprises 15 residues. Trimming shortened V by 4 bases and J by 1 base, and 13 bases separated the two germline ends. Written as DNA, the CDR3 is TGTGCCAGCAGCCCCGGCTGGCGGACCCAAGAGACCCAGTACTTC. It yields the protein CASSPGWRTQETQYF.

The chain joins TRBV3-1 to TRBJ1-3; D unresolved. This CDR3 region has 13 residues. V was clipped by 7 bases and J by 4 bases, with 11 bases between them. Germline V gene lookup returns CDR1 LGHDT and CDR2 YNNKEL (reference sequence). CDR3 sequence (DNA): TGTGCCAGCACGTCGATTGGGGGAAACACCATATATTTT. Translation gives CASTSIGGNTIYF. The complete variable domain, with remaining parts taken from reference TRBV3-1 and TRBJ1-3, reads DTAVSQTPKYLVTQMGNDKSIKCEQNLGHDTMYWYKQDSKKFLKIMFSYNNKELIINETVPNRFSPKSPDKAHLNLHINSLELGDSAVYFCASTSIGGNTIYFGEGSWLTVV.

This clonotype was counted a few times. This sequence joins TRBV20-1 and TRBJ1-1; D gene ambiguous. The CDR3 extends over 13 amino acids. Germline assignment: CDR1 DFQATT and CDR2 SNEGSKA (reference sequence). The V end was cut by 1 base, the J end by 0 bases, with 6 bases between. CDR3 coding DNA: TGCAGTGCTAGAGTTGGGGTGAACACTGAAGCTTTCTTT. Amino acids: CSARVGVNTEAFF.

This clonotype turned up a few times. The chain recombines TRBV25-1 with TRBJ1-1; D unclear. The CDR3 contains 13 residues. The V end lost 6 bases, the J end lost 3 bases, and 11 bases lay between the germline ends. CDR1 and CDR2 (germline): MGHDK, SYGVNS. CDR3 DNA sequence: TGTGCCAGCAGAGGATCCGGGGACACTGAAGCTTTCTTT. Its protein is CASRGSGDTEAFF.

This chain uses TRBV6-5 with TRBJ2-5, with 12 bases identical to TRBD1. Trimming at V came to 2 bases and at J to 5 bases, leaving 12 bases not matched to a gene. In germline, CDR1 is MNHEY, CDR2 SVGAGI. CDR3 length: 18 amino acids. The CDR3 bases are TGTGCCAGCAGTTACGGAGGGACAGGGGGCGTTATGTGGGAGACCCAGTACTTC. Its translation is CASSYGGTGGVMWETQYF.

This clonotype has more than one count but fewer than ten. The CDR3 protein is CASSKGHSGNTIYF. In DNA, the CDR3 is TGTGCCAGCAGTAAGGGGCACTCTGGAAACACCATATATTTT. V and J are TRBV14 and TRBJ1-3; D may be TRBD1 (5 bases). Trimming took off 6 bases at V and 0 bases at J, with 9 bases between the two ends. Germline V CDR1 and CDR2: SGHDN, FVKESK. This CDR3 has 14 residues.

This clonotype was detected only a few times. Here the CDR3 reads CASSPRDRGRSQPQHF. CDR3 nucleotides: TGTGCCAGCAGCCCCAGGGACAGGGGGCGCAGTCAGCCCCAGCATTTT. The chain links TRBV6-1 to TRBJ1-5; 12 bases match TRBD1. Germline CDR1 and CDR2: MNHNS and SASEGT. J lost 6 bases, V lost 6 bases, and 9 bases had no gene match. The CDR3 consists of 16 residues.

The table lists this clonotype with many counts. The CDR3, as DNA: TGCAGTGCTAGAGATCCGGGACAGGGGAGCACCGAAGCTTTCTTT. As protein: CSARDPGQGSTEAFF. The V call is TRBV20-1, the J call TRBJ1-1; 10 bases agree with TRBD1. The CDR3 extends over 15 amino acids. J was trimmed by 8 bases and V by 0 bases; bases with no gene match: 9. The germline V gene has CDR1 DFQATT and CDR2 SNEGSKA (reference sequence).

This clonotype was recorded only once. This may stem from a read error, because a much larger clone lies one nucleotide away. CDR3 sequence: CASRTGAKNIQYF. The CDR3 coding sequence is TGTGCCAGCAGGACAGGGGCCAAAAACATTCAGTACTTC. V and J are TRBV28 and TRBJ2-4; 7 positions match TRBD1. J gave up 1 base and V 6 bases, and 0 bases lay outside the gene matches. The CDR3 has 13 residues. Germline V gene data show CDR1 as MDHEN and CDR2 as SYDVKM.

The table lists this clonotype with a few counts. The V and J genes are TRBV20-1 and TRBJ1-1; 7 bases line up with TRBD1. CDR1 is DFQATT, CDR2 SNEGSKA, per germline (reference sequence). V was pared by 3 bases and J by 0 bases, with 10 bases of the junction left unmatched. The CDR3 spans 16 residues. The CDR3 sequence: CSASGAGGRMNTEAFF. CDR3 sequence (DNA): TGCAGTGCTAGCGGGGCAGGGGGACGAATGAACACTGAAGCTTTCTTT.